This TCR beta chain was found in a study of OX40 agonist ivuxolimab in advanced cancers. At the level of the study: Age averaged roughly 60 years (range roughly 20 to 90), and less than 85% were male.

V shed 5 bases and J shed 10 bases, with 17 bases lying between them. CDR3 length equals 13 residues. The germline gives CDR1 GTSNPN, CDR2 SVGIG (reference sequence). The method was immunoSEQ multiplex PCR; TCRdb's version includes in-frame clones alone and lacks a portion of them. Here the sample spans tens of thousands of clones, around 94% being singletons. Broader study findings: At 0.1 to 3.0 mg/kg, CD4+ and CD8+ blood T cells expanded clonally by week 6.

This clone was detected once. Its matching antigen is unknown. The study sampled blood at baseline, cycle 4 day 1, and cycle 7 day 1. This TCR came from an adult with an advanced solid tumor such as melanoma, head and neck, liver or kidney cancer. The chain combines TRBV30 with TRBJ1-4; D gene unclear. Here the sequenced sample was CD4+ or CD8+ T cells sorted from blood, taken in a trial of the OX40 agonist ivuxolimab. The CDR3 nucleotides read TGTGCCTGGGGCTTTGACGAGCCCGGAAAACTGTTTTTT. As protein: CAWGFDEPGKLFF.